The clone carrying this TCR beta chain was observed at least ten times. This sample is drawn from a study of identical twins. The CDR3 is 16 amino acids. CDR1 and CDR2 (germline): MDHEN, SYDVKM. Trimming cost V 6 bases and J 6 bases; bases outside gene matches: 12. A universal primer site was added by template switching, and unique molecular identifiers were carried by the cDNA. TCRdb fed the 5' RACE reads into MiXCR, producing one record per CDR3 protein. The sample has around 470,000 distinct CDR3 sequences; over 12% are singletons. These data also featured in a second study, about yellow fever vaccine responses in identical twins.

Sample: CD4+ T cells sorted from blood. This chain uses TRBV28 with TRBJ1-5; TRBD1 aligns across 9 bases. This clonotype was sampled from a woman aged 18-29 years in good health. CDR3 sequence (DNA): TGTGCCAGCAGGGGGAGGGACAGGGAGAGCGGTCAGCCCCAGCATTTT. It encodes CASRGRDRESGQPQHF.